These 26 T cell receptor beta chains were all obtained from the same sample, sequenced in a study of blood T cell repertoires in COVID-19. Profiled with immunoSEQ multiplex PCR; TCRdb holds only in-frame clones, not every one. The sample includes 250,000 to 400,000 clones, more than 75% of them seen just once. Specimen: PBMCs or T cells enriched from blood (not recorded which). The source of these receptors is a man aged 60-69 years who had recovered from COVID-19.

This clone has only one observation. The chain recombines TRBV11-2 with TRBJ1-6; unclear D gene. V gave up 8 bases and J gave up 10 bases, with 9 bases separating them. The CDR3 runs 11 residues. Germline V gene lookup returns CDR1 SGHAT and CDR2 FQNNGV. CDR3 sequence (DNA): TGTGCCAGCGGATTCGGGTCACCCCTCCACTTT. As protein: CASGFGSPLHF.

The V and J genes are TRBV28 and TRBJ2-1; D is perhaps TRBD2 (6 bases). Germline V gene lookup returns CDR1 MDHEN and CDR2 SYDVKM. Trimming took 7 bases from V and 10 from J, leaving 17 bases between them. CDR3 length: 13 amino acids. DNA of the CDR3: TGTGCCAGCACCGGACTACCATACGGCGAGCAGTTCTTC. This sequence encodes CASTGLPYGEQFF.

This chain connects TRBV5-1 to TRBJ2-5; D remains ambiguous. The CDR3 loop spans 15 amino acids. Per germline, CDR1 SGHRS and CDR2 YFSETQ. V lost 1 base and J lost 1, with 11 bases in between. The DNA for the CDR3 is TGCGCCAGCAGCTTGATGGTCCGGAGCCAAGAGACCCAGTACTTC. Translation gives CASSLMVRSQETQYF.

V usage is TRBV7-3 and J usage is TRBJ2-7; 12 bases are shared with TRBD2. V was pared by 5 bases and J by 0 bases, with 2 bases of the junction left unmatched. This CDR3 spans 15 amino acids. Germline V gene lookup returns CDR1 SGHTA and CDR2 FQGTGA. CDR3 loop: CASSLGLAGSYEQYF. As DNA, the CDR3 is TGTGCCAGCAGCCTGGGACTAGCGGGCTCCTACGAGCAGTACTTC.

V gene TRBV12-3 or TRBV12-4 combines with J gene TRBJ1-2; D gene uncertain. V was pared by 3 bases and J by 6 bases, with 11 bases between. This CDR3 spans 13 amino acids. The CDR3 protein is CASSLAVGNGYTF. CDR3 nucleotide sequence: TGTGCCAGCAGTTTGGCTGTTGGTAATGGCTACACCTTC.

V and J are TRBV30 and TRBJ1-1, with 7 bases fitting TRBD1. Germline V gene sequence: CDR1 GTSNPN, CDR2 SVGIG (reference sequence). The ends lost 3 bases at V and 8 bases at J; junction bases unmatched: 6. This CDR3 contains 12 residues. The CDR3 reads CAWSLGQAEAFF. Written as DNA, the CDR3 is TGTGCCTGGAGCCTAGGACAGGCCGAAGCTTTCTTT.

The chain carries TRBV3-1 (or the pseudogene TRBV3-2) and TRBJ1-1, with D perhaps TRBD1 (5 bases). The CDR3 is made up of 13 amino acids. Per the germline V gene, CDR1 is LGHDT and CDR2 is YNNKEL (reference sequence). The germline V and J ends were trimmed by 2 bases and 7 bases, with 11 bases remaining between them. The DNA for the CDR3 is TGTGCCAGCAGCCAACTTCAGGGTGTTGAAGCTTTCTTT. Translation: CASSQLQGVEAFF.

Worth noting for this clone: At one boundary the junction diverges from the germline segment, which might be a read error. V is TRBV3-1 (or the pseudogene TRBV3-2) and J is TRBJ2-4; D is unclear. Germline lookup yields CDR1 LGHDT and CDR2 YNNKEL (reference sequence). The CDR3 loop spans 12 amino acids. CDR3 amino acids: CASSQGARPPHF. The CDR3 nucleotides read TGTGCCAGCAGCCAAGGGGCAAGGCCCCCCCATTTC.

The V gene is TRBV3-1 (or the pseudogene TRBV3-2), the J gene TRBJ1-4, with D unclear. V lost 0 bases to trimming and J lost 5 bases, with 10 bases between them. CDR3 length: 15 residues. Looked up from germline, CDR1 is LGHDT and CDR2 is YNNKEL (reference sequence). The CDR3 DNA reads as TGTGCCAGCAGCCAAGATCTGGCTAGAAATGAAAAACTGTTTTTT. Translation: CASSQDLARNEKLFF.

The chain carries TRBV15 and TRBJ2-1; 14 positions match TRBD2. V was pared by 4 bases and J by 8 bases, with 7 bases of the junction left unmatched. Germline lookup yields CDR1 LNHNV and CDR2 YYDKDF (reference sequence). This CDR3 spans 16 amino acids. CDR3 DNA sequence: TGTGCCACCAGCATCACCGGGACTAGCGGGAGTGATGAGCAGTTCTTC. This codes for CATSITGTSGSDEQFF. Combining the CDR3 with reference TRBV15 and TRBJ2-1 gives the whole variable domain DAMVIQNPRYQVTQFGKPVTLSCSQTLNHNVMYWYQQKSSQAPKLLFHYYDKDFNNEADTPDNFQSRRPNTSFCFLDIRSPGLGDTAMYLCATSITGTSGSDEQFFGPGTRLTVL.

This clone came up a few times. Here the CDR3 reads CASSSAEMKTSGSSYEQYF. CDR3 sequence (DNA): TGTGCCAGCAGCTCCGCAGAGATGAAGACTAGCGGGAGCTCCTACGAGCAGTACTTC. This chain joins TRBV7-9 and TRBJ2-7, with 12 bases lining up with TRBD2. The CDR3 contains 19 residues. The germline gives CDR1 SEHNR, CDR2 FQNEAQ (reference sequence). With V trimmed by 4 bases and J by 0 bases, 13 bases remained unmatched.

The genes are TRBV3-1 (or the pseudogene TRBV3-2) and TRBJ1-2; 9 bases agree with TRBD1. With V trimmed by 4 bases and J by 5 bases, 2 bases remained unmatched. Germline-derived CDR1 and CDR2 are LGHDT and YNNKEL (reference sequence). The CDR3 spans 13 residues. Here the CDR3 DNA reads TGTGCCAGCAGCCGGGGACAGGGATATGGCTACACCTTC. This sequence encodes CASSRGQGYGYTF.

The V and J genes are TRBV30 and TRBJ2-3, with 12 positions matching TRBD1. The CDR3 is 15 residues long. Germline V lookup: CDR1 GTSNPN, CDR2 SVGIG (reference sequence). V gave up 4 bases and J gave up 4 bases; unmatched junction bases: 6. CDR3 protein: CAWNDWDRGPDTQYF. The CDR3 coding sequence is TGTGCCTGGAATGATTGGGACAGGGGGCCAGATACGCAGTATTTT.

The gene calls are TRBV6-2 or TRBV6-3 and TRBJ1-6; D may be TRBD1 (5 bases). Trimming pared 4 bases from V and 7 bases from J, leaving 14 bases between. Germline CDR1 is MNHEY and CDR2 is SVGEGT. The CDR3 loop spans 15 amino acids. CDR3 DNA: TGTGCCAGCAGTTCAGCAGGGTTTGGGAATTCACCCCTCCACTTT. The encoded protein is CASSSAGFGNSPLHF.

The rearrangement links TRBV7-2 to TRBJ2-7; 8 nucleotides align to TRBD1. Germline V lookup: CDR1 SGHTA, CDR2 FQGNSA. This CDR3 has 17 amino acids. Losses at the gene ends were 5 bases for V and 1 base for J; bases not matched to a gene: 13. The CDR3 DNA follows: TGTGCCAGCAGCCCAAGGACAGGGCGCTACCATTCCTACGAGCAGTACTTC. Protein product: CASSPRTGRYHSYEQYF.

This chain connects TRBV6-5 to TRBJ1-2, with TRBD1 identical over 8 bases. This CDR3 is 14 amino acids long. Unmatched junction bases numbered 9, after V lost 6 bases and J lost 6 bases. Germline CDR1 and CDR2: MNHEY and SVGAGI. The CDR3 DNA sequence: TGTGCCAGCAGGGCAAGACAGGGGTGGAATGGCTACACCTTC. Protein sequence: CASRARQGWNGYTF.

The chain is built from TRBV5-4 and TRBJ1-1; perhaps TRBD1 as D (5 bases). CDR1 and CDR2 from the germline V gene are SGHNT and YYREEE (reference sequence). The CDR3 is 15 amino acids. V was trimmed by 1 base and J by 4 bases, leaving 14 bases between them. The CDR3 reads CASSLMAGSGTEAFF. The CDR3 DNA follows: TGTGCCAGCAGCTTGATGGCAGGGTCGGGCACTGAAGCTTTCTTT.

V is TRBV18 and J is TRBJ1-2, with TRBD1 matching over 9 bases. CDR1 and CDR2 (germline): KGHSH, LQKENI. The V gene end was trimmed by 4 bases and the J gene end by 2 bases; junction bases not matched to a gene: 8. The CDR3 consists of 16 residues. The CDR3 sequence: CASSRMTGGLNYGYTF. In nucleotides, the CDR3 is TGTGCCAGCTCACGAATGACAGGGGGGCTAAACTATGGCTACACCTTC. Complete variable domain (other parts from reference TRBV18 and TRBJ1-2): NAGVMQNPRHLVRRRGQEARLRCSPMKGHSHVYWYRQLPEEGLKFMVYLQKENIIDESGMPKERFSAEFPKEGPSILRIQQVVRGDSAAYFCASSRMTGGLNYGYTFGSGTRLTVV.

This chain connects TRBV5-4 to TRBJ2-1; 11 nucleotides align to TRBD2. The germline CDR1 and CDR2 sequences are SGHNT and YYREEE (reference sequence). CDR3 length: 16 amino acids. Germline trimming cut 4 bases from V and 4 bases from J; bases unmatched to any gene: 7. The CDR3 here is CASSVRTSGPYNEQFF. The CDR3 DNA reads TGTGCCAGCAGCGTAAGGACTAGCGGGCCTTACAATGAGCAGTTCTTC.

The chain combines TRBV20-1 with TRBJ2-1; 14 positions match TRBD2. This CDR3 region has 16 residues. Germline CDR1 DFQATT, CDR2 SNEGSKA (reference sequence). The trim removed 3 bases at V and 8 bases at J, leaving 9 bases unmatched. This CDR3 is CSASPGTSGSLDEQFF. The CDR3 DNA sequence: TGCAGTGCTAGTCCCGGGACTAGCGGGAGTCTAGATGAGCAGTTCTTC.

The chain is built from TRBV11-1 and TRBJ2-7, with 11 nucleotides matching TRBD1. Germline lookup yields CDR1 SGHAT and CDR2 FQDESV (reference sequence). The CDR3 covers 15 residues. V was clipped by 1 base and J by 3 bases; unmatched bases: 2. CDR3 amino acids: CASSLGTGGFYEQYF. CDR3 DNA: TGTGCCAGCAGCTTAGGGACAGGGGGCTTCTACGAGCAGTACTTC. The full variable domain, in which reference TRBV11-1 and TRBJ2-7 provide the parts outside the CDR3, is EAEVAQSPRYKITEKSQAVAFWCDPISGHATLYWYRQILGQGPELLVQFQDESVVDDSQLPKDRFSAERLKGVDSTLKIQPAELGDSAMYLCASSLGTGGFYEQYFGPGTRLTVT.

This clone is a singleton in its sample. The CDR3 region is CASSSSAIRQYF. As DNA, the CDR3 is TGTGCCAGCAGCTCCAGCGCTATCCGGCAGTACTTC. V and J are TRBV6-5 and TRBJ2-7; D not resolved. CDR1 and CDR2 (germline): MNHEY, SVGAGI. The V end lost 6 bases, the J end lost 9 bases, and 15 bases lay between the germline ends. CDR3 length: 12 residues.

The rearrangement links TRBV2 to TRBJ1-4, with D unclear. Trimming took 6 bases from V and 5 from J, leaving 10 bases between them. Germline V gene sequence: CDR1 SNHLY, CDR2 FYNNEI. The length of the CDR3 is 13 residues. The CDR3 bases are TGTGCCAGCAGGCCCCCGGGGAATGAAAAACTGTTTTTT. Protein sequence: CASRPPGNEKLFF.

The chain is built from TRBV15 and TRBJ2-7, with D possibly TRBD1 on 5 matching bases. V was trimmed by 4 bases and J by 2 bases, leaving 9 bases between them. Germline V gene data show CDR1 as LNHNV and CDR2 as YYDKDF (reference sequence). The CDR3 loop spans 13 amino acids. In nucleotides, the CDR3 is TGTGCCACCAGCAAGGACACAACCTACGAGCAGTACTTC. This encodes CATSKDTTYEQYF.

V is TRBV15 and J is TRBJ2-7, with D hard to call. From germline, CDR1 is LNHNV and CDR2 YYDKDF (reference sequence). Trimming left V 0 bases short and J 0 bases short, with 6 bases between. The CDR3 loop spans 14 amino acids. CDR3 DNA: TGTGCCACCAGCAGAGACACTACCTCCTACGAGCAGTACTTC. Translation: CATSRDTTSYEQYF.

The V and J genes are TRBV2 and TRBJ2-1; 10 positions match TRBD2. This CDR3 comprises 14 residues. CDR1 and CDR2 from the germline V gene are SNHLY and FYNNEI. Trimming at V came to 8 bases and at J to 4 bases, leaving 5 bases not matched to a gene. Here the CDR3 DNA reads TGTGCCAGCGGGACTAGCGTGAGGTACAATGAGCAGTTCTTC. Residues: CASGTSVRYNEQFF.